This TCR beta chain was identified in a study of OX40 agonist ivuxolimab in advanced cancers. Study in general: Dosing consisted of intravenous ivuxolimab at 0.01 to 10 mg/kg every 2 weeks.

This CDR3 has 15 residues. Trimming shortened V by 1 base and J by 1 base, and 10 bases separated the two germline ends. From germline, CDR1 is SGHVS and CDR2 FNYEAQ. Using immunoSEQ multiplex PCR, the repertoire was profiled, and TCRdb retains in-frame clones only, with some absent. The repertoire holds approximately 26,000 clones, with around four fifths as singletons. The chain links TRBV7-6 to TRBJ1-1, with a weak D call TRBD1 (5 bases). The sequence came from an adult with an advanced solid tumor such as melanoma, head and neck, liver or kidney cancer. This sample comprised CD4+ or CD8+ T cells sorted from blood, obtained in a trial of the OX40 agonist ivuxolimab. CDR3 sequence: CASSLGDFGNTEAFF. In nucleotides, the CDR3 is TGTGCCAGCAGCTTAGGGGACTTTGGGAACACTGAAGCTTTCTTT. Full variable domain (outside the CDR3, taken from reference TRBV7-6 and TRBJ1-1): GAGVSQSPRYKVTKRGQDVALRCDPISGHVSLYWYRQALGQGPEFLTYFNYEAQQDKSGLPNDRFSAERPEGSISTLTIQRTEQRDSAMYRCASSLGDFGNTEAFFGQGTRLTVV.